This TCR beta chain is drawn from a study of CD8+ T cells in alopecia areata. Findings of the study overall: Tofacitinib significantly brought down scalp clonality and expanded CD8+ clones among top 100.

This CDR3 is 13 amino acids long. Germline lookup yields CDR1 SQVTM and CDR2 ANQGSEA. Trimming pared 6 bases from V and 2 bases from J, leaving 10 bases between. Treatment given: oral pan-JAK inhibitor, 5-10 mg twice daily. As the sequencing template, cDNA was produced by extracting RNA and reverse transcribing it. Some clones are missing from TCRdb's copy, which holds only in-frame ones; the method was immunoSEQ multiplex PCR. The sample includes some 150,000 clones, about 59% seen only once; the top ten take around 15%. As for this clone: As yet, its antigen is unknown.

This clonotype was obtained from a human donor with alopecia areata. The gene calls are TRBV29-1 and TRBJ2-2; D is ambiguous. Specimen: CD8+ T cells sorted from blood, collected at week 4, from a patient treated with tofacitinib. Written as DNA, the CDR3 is TGCAGCGTAGAGATTCAAAACACCGGGGAGCTGTTTTTT. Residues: CSVEIQNTGELFF.